The entry that follows covers one TCR beta chain sequence. The templates were synthetic TCR analogs, and they were spiked into each PCR. TCRdb keeps only in-frame clones here, not all; method: immunoSEQ multiplex PCR. This repertoire shows more than 75,000 clones, roughly 84% found once; its top ten account for roughly 2%. This entry is derived from a study of PD-L1 blockade in urothelial cancer. Study context: Treatment start was followed by blood analysis at 3 weeks (second dose) and again at 6 weeks.

Time point denoted: pretreatment peripheral blood. Germline assignment: CDR1 MNHNS and CDR2 SASEGT. The V gene lost 7 bases and the J gene lost 4 bases, with 17 bases spanning the gap. The CDR3 has 15 amino acids. The origin of this receptor is a man in his 60s with urothelial cancer. This material consisted of PBMCs, taken around atezolizumab (anti-PD-L1) treatment. The chain couples TRBV6-1 to TRBJ2-1; D perhaps matches TRBD2 (5 bases). This CDR3 reads CASTTLAGNYNEQFF. CDR3 bases: TGTGCCAGCACCACTCTGGCGGGCAATTACAATGAGCAGTTCTTC.